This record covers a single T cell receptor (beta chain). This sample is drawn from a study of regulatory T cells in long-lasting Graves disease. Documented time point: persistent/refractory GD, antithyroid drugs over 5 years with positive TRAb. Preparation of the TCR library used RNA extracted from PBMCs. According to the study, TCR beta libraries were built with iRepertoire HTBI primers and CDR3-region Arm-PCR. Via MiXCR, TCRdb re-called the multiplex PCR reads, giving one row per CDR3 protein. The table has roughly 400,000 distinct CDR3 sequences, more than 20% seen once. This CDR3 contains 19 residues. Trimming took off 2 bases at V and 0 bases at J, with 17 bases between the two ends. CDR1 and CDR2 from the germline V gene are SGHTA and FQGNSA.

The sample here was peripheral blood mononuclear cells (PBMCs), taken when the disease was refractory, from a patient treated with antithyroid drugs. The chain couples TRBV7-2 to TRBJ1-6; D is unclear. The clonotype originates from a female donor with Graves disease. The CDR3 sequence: CASSLNVPAGSSYNSPLHF. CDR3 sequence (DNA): TGTGCCAGCAGCTTAAACGTACCGGCTGGAAGCTCCTATAATTCACCCCTCCACTTT.